This passage covers 28 T cell receptor beta chains from one sample sequenced in a study of yellow fever vaccine responses in identical twins. One entry per CDR3 protein results from TCRdb running MiXCR on the RT-PCR reads. This table holds 2,200 or so distinct CDR3 sequences, 82% found once. The input for sequencing was T cells from blood (PBMCs), unsorted or a sorted subset (not recorded which), taken before or after yellow fever vaccination (not recorded which). These receptors all come from a woman younger than 35 who received the yellow fever vaccine.

V is TRBV29-1 and J is TRBJ2-3, with TRBD1 identical over 8 bases. CDR1 SQVTM and CDR2 ANQGSEA come from the germline V gene. There are 13 residues in the CDR3. Trimming at V came to 7 bases and at J to 4 bases, leaving 7 bases not matched to a gene. CDR3 region: CSASPDRADTQYF. The CDR3 DNA sequence: TGCAGCGCGTCCCCGGACAGGGCAGATACGCAGTATTTT.

The rearrangement joins TRBV27 to TRBJ1-6; D is unresolved. The CDR3 length is 12 residues. V was trimmed by 2 bases and J by 7 bases, leaving 3 bases between them. CDR1 and CDR2 (germline): MNHEY, SMNVEV (reference sequence). The CDR3 is CASSLSNSPLHF. The CDR3 nucleotides read TGTGCCAGCAGTTTAAGCAATTCACCCCTCCACTTT.

As DNA, the CDR3 is TGCGCCAGCAGCCAAGCAGGGGGAAAGAACACTGAAGCTTTCTTT. As protein: CASSQAGGKNTEAFF. The V gene is TRBV4-1, the J gene TRBJ1-1; 7 nucleotides agree with TRBD1. CDR3 length: 15 residues. V shed 1 base, J shed 1 base, and the junction held 3 bases outside the gene matches. Germline V gene lookup returns CDR1 MGHRA and CDR2 YSYEKL.

The chain links TRBV15 to TRBJ2-7; weak D call: TRBD2 (6 bases). CDR1 is LNHNV and CDR2 is YYDKDF in the germline V gene (reference sequence). This CDR3 is built from 19 residues. Trimming took 4 bases from V and 0 from J, leaving 25 bases between them. The CDR3 is CATSTGTGERNPDSYEQYF. Written as DNA, the CDR3 is TGTGCCACCAGCACGGGGACGGGGGAGAGGAACCCAGACTCCTACGAGCAGTACTTC.

By share of the sample, this clonotype is large. This rearrangement joins TRBV11-3 to TRBJ2-1; D gene ambiguous. Germline CDR1 SGHNT, CDR2 YENEEA. V was cut by 4 bases and J by 2 bases, with 12 bases left in between. This CDR3 region has 15 residues. The chain's CDR3 is CASSSYESPYNEQFF. In DNA, the CDR3 is TGTGCCAGCAGCTCCTATGAATCCCCCTACAATGAGCAGTTCTTC.

This clonotype has just one count. The rearrangement links TRBV9 to TRBJ2-1, with TRBD1 matching over 10 bases. Germline CDR1 reads SGDLS; CDR2 reads YYNGEE. The CDR3 sequence is 13 residues long. Trimming at V came to 3 bases and at J to 8 bases, leaving 2 bases not matched to a gene. The CDR3 region is CASSAGQGDEQFF. The CDR3, as DNA: TGTGCCAGCAGCGCCGGACAGGGGGATGAGCAGTTCTTC.

The chain has TRBV10-3 and TRBJ1-3; 8 nucleotides agree with TRBD1. In germline, CDR1 is ENHRY, CDR2 SYGVKD. With V trimmed by 5 bases and J by 0 bases, 6 bases remained unmatched. This CDR3 is built from 16 residues. The CDR3 sequence is CAISPAGGRSGNTIYF. DNA for the CDR3: TGTGCCATCAGTCCGGCAGGGGGCCGCTCTGGAAACACCATATATTTT.

The chain recombines TRBV14 with TRBJ2-4, with unresolved D. The CDR3 contains 13 residues. The germline V gene encodes CDR1 SGHDN and CDR2 FVKESK. The V end lost 4 bases, the J end lost 5 bases, and 9 bases lay between the germline ends. CDR3 protein: CASSPLHENIQYF. In nucleotides, the CDR3 is TGTGCCAGCAGCCCCCTACACGAAAACATTCAGTACTTC.

The CDR3 DNA reads TGCAGTGCTAGATCCACACTAGCGCCCCATTTCTCCTACAATGAGCAGTTCTTC. Amino acid sequence: CSARSTLAPHFSYNEQFF. The chain recombines TRBV20-1 with TRBJ2-1; 7 positions match TRBD2. CDR3 size: 18 residues. V lost 2 bases and J lost 0; bases outside the gene matches: 13. Germline V CDR1 and CDR2: DFQATT, SNEGSKA (reference sequence).

This chain joins TRBV27 and TRBJ2-3; D is unresolved. The germline gives CDR1 MNHEY, CDR2 SMNVEV (reference sequence). V was trimmed by 3 bases and J by 0 bases, leaving 10 bases between them. The CDR3 is 15 residues long. CDR3 sequence (DNA): TGTGCCAGCAGTTTTGGGATGAGGAGCACAGATACGCAGTATTTT. Translation: CASSFGMRSTDTQYF.

The J gene is TRBJ2-2, the V gene TRBV7-9; D tentatively reads TRBD1 or TRBD2 (5 bases each). The germline V gene has CDR1 SEHNR and CDR2 FQNEAQ (reference sequence). This CDR3 has 14 amino acids. V was pared by 5 bases and J by 5 bases, with 12 bases between. CDR3 DNA: TGTGCCAGCAGCCCCGGGACGGCTACCGGGGAGCTGTTTTTT. Its protein is CASSPGTATGELFF.

The genes are TRBV5-1 and TRBJ1-2; no definite D call. The CDR3 contains 15 residues. The V gene's germline CDR1 is SGHRS and CDR2 YFSETQ. V was pared by 0 bases and J by 0 bases, with 9 bases between. The CDR3 nucleotides read TGCGCCAGCAGCTTGGGGCAGCGAGCTAACTATGGCTACACCTTC. Translation: CASSLGQRANYGYTF.

V is TRBV29-1 and J is TRBJ2-1, with TRBD1 matching 12 bases. In germline, CDR1 is SQVTM, CDR2 ANQGSEA. The CDR3 totals 17 residues. The V gene end was trimmed by 0 bases and the J gene end by 4 bases; junction bases not matched to a gene: 7. CDR3 nucleotide sequence: TGCAGCGTTGAAGATGTCCGGGACAGGGGGCTATACAATGAGCAGTTCTTC. Its protein product is CSVEDVRDRGLYNEQFF.

The J gene is TRBJ2-1, the V gene TRBV6-2 or TRBV6-3; D possibly corresponds to TRBD1 (6 bases). The CDR3 is 17 amino acids. Germline lookup yields CDR1 MNHEY and CDR2 SVGEGT. V gave up 0 bases and J gave up 0 bases, with 12 bases separating them. CDR3 protein: CASSYSMEQGSYNEQFF. As DNA, the CDR3 is TGTGCCAGCAGTTACTCGATGGAACAGGGCTCCTACAATGAGCAGTTCTTC.

The chain is built from TRBV7-9 and TRBJ1-1, with D possibly matching TRBD1 (6 bases). Per the germline V gene, CDR1 is SEHNR and CDR2 is FQNEAQ (reference sequence). V lost 5 bases and J lost 5, with 9 bases in between. The CDR3 loop spans 12 amino acids. The CDR3 spells CASSPQGTEAFF. CDR3 bases: TGTGCCAGCAGCCCACAGGGAACTGAAGCTTTCTTT.

The chain links TRBV5-1 to TRBJ2-7; 7 bases are shared with TRBD1. Germline loops: CDR1 SGHRS, CDR2 YFSETQ. The CDR3 sequence is 13 residues long. The junction had 0 bases not matched to a gene; V was cut back by 0 bases and J by 3 bases. The CDR3 DNA sequence: TGCGCCAGCAGCTTGGACAGGGGCTACGAGCAGTACTTC. Its translation is CASSLDRGYEQYF. Based on the CDR3 plus reference TRBV5-1 and TRBJ2-7, the full variable domain is KAGVTQTPRYLIKTRGQQVTLSCSPISGHRSVSWYQQTPGQGLQFLFEYFSETQRNKGNFPGRFSGRQFSNSRSEMNVSTLELGDSALYLCASSLDRGYEQYFGPGTRLTVT.

The chain employs TRBV13 and TRBJ1-5; 7 positions agree with TRBD1. V shed 7 bases and J 0 bases; nucleotides not matched to a gene: 9. Per the germline V gene, CDR1 is PRHDT and CDR2 is FYEKMQ (reference sequence). The CDR3 is 16 amino acids. The CDR3 DNA reads TGTGCCAGCAAGAGACAGGGACCTTCTAGCAATCAGCCCCAGCATTTT. Translating gives CASKRQGPSSNQPQHF.

The chain employs TRBV11-1 and TRBJ2-5; 7 nucleotides align to TRBD1. CDR1 is SGHAT and CDR2 is FQDESV in the germline V gene (reference sequence). Trimming took 5 bases from V and 5 from J; bases not matched to a gene: 14. This CDR3 has 16 residues. The CDR3 protein is CASSPRDRLLWETQYF. CDR3 nucleotide sequence: TGTGCCAGCAGCCCTCGGGACAGACTACTGTGGGAGACCCAGTACTTC.

The chain employs TRBV7-6 and TRBJ2-7; no reliable D call. The CDR3 loop spans 14 amino acids. Trimming cost V 5 bases and J 4 bases, with 15 bases left between them. CDR1 SGHVS and CDR2 FNYEAQ come from the germline V gene. The CDR3 sequence is CASSPEISSYEQYF. The CDR3 bases are TGTGCCAGCAGCCCGGAAATCTCGAGTTACGAGCAGTACTTC.

The chain combines TRBV4-1 with TRBJ1-1, with D possibly TRBD1 on 5 matching bases. The CDR3 extends over 13 amino acids. With 4 bases removed from V and 5 bases from J, the gap between germline ends came to 11 bases. Per the germline V gene, CDR1 is MGHRA and CDR2 is YSYEKL. The CDR3 is CASSLAKGTEAFF. The CDR3 bases are TGCGCCAGCAGCCTCGCCAAGGGGACTGAAGCTTTCTTT.

This clonotype has just a few counts. V and J are TRBV10-3 and TRBJ1-1, with TRBD1 matching over 7 bases. V dropped 4 bases and J dropped 5; count of bases not matched to a gene: 16. Germline CDR1 ENHRY, CDR2 SYGVKD. The CDR3 has 17 amino acids. The CDR3 spells CAISANLRQGRGTEAFF. The CDR3 region has the DNA TGTGCCATCAGTGCCAACCTAAGACAGGGTCGGGGAACTGAAGCTTTCTTT.

V gene TRBV29-1 combines with J gene TRBJ2-1; weak D call: TRBD1 (5 bases). CDR1 and CDR2 from the germline V gene are SQVTM and ANQGSEA. There are 15 residues in the CDR3. V was shortened by 1 base and J by 4 bases, with 14 bases between the two germline ends. CDR3 residues: CSVEGAAGSYNEQFF. CDR3 coding DNA: TGCAGCGTTGAAGGGGCAGCAGGGTCTTACAATGAGCAGTTCTTC.

The chain recombines TRBV6-1 with TRBJ2-7; 10 bases align to TRBD2. This CDR3 comprises 13 residues. Germline V lookup: CDR1 MNHNS, CDR2 SASEGT. The ends lost 5 bases at V and 7 bases at J; junction bases unmatched: 5. The DNA for the CDR3 is TGTGCCAGCAGTCCGGGACTAGCGAGTGAGCAGTACTTC. Its translation: CASSPGLASEQYF.

V and J are TRBV24-1 and TRBJ2-1; 7 bases are a match to TRBD1. Germline V gives CDR1 KGHDR, CDR2 SFDVKD. The CDR3 is 14 residues long. The junction had 6 bases not matched to a gene; V was cut back by 9 bases and J by 2 bases. In nucleotides, the CDR3 is TGTGCCACCTCAGACAGGGAGACCTACAATGAGCAGTTCTTC. Its protein product is CATSDRETYNEQFF.

The chain couples TRBV7-3 to TRBJ2-2, with D perhaps TRBD1 or TRBD2 (5 bases each). Germline CDR1 is SGHTA and CDR2 is FQGTGA. Trimming pared 5 bases from V and 4 bases from J, leaving 11 bases between. The CDR3 length is 14 residues. In nucleotides, the CDR3 is TGTGCCAGCAGCCTCTTTGGGGGCACCGGGGAGCTGTTTTTT. This encodes CASSLFGGTGELFF.

This sequence joins TRBV29-1 and TRBJ2-5, with D maybe TRBD1 (6 bases). The CDR3 contains 14 residues. Germline V lookup: CDR1 SQVTM, CDR2 ANQGSEA. The germline V and J ends were trimmed by 5 bases and 0 bases, with 13 bases remaining between them. Here the CDR3 reads CSVPWTENQETQYF. CDR3 DNA sequence: TGCAGCGTTCCCTGGACAGAAAACCAAGAGACCCAGTACTTC.

The chain uses TRBV11-3 and TRBJ2-7; 9 bases map to TRBD1. The CDR3 contains 14 residues. With V trimmed by 4 bases and J by 2 bases, 3 bases remained unmatched. CDR1 SGHNT and CDR2 YENEEA come from the germline V gene. The CDR3 spells CASSSGTGTYEQYF. CDR3 nucleotides: TGTGCCAGCAGCTCCGGGACAGGGACCTACGAGCAGTACTTC.

The V and J genes are TRBV2 and TRBJ1-2; tentative D call: TRBD1 (5 bases). The ends were cut back, 10 bases at V and 6 bases at J, with 15 bases in the middle. In germline, CDR1 is SNHLY, CDR2 FYNNEI. The CDR3 sequence is 12 residues long. Here the CDR3 reads CATAGGIDGYTF. The CDR3 DNA reads as TGTGCCACCGCCGGGGGAATCGATGGCTACACCTTC.